These T cell receptor beta chains were read from a single sample in a study of T cells after yellow fever vaccination. TCRdb called the 5' RACE reads again in MiXCR, with one record for every CDR3 protein. The sample lists about 110,000 distinct CDR3 sequences, 6.5% to 9% seen once, with less than 30% in the top ten. Sequenced material: CD8+ T cells sorted from PBMCs, taken 45 days after the yellow fever booster vaccination. These receptors originate from a man under 40 who received the YFV17D yellow fever vaccine. CDR3s include the opening cysteine and the closing phenylalanine or tryptophan. Fields, in order: clone size, J gene, D gene, V gene, CDR3 DNA, CDR3 protein. A D gene is named only where the DNA matches it firmly. Expanded clones are given a class, and other clones once, few, many or no size at all.

>many|TRBJ2-1|-|TRBV6-1
TGTGCCAGCACAAACGGAGTGGGGGTTTATGAGCAGTTCTTC
CASTNGVGVYEQFF
>many|TRBJ2-1|-|TRBV15
TGTGCCACCAGCCCCTTTACAGGGAATGAGCAGTTCTTC
CATSPFTGNEQFF
>-|TRBJ2-7|-|TRBV27
TGTGCCAGCAGTTGGAGCGGGCCCTACGAGCAGTACTTC
CASSWSGPYEQYF
>few|TRBJ2-1|-|TRBV19
TGTGCCAGTAAAGCCGGGGACGAGCAGTTCTTC
CASKAGDEQFF
>many|TRBJ2-1|-|TRBV29-1
TGCAGCGTTCCGGGTGGGGGGGAGCAGTTCTTC
CSVPGGGEQFF
>-|TRBJ2-2|-|TRBV19
TGTGCCAGTAGTATAGAGATCGGGACAACGAACACCGGGGAGCTGTTTTTT
CASSIEIGTTNTGELFF
>many|TRBJ2-7|TRBD2|TRBV12-3/TRBV12-4
TGTGCCAGCAGTCTCGCCAGCGGGAGAAACGAGCAGTACTTC
CASSLASGRNEQYF
>-|TRBJ2-7|-|TRBV4-3
TGCGCCAGCAGCCAAGTGGAGAGCTCCTACGAGCAGTACTTC
CASSQVESSYEQYF
>few|TRBJ1-5|-|TRBV5-6
TGTGCCAGCAGCCCTTCCGGCTACCAGCCCCAGCATTTT
CASSPSGYQPQHF
>many|TRBJ2-3|-|TRBV28
TGTGCCAGCAGTTTTGGGGGTTCTTTCACAGATACGCAGTATTTT
CASSFGGSFTDTQYF
>many|TRBJ2-7|TRBD2|TRBV7-2
TGTGCCAGCAGCTTAAAGACTAGCGGGTACTACGAGCAGTACTTC
CASSLKTSGYYEQYF
>many|TRBJ1-1|-|TRBV5-1
TGCGCCAGCAGGGACAGACCTATGAACACTGAAGCTTTCTTT
CASRDRPMNTEAFF
>many|TRBJ2-7|-|TRBV20-1
TGCAGTGCTATCCCCACCGGAGAAGGGACCGTCCAGTACTTC
CSAIPTGEGTVQYF
>few|TRBJ2-7|-|TRBV7-6
TGTGCCAGCTCGGGGGACTGGGCCTCCTACGAGCAGTACTTC
CASSGDWASYEQYF
>many|TRBJ2-5|TRBD1|TRBV7-6
TGTGCCAGCAGCGGGCCGGGACAGGGAAACCAAGAGACCCAGTACTTC
CASSGPGQGNQETQYF
>many|TRBJ2-1|-|TRBV7-2
TGTGCCAGCGGATCTGTTGAGCAGTTCTTC
CASGSVEQFF
>many|TRBJ1-2|-|TRBV10-3
TGTGCCATCAGGGACAGCTATGGCTACACCTTC
CAIRDSYGYTF
>-|TRBJ2-1|-|TRBV15
TGTGCCACCAGCAGAGATCTTGGGGGCCTTCACGCCTACAATGAGCAGTTCTTC
CATSRDLGGLHAYNEQFF
>-|TRBJ2-7|-|TRBV12-3/TRBV12-4
TGTGCCAGCAGTCCCGGGACATGGGTGTACGAGCAGTACTTC
CASSPGTWVYEQYF
>many|TRBJ2-1|TRBD2|TRBV6-5
TGTGCCAGCAGTTACGGGGGGGGGGAAGCTGAGCAGTTCTTC
CASSYGGGEAEQFF
>few|TRBJ1-1|-|TRBV20-1
TGCAGTGCTAGAGATGGCCTCCAAGGGTTCCTTTCTGAAGCTTTCTTT
CSARDGLQGFLSEAFF
>many|TRBJ1-6|-|TRBV27
TGTGCCAGCAGTTTATCGAAGGGGGTTTCACCCCTCCACTTT
CASSLSKGVSPLHF
>many|TRBJ2-1|TRBD2|TRBV20-1
TGCAGTGCTAGTGGGCTAGCGGGACCAGGGGAGCAGTTCTTC
CSASGLAGPGEQFF
>few|TRBJ2-6|-|TRBV12-3/TRBV12-4
TGTGCCAGCACCCCCGGATCTGGGGCCAACGTCCTGACTTTC
CASTPGSGANVLTF
>few|TRBJ2-1|TRBD2|TRBV7-6
TGTGCCAGCACCCTCATGCCGGGGGCGGGAGGGCCTCGAAATGAGCAGTTCTTC
CASTLMPGAGGPRNEQFF
>few|TRBJ2-7|TRBD2|TRBV27
TGTGCCAGCAGTCTCTCAGCGGGGGGCACCTACGAGCAGTACTTC
CASSLSAGGTYEQYF
>many|TRBJ1-1|-|TRBV4-3
TGCGCCAGCAGCCACCTACGCGACACTGAAGCTTTCTTT
CASSHLRDTEAFF
>many|TRBJ2-1|-|TRBV7-2
TGTGCCAGCAGCTTAGGAGGAGTCTACAATGAGCAGTTCTTC
CASSLGGVYNEQFF
>many|TRBJ2-5|TRBD1|TRBV12-3/TRBV12-4
TGTGCCAGCAGTTTACCGGACAGGGAAGAGACCCAGTACTTC
CASSLPDREETQYF
>many|TRBJ2-5|-|TRBV12-3/TRBV12-4
TGTGCCAGCACCACAGGGACGGTCCAAGAGACCCAGTACTTC
CASTTGTVQETQYF
>-|TRBJ2-7|TRBD2|TRBV15
TGTGCCACCGGAGCGGGAGGGGACTCCTACGAGCAGTACTTC
CATGAGGDSYEQYF
>few|TRBJ2-1|-|TRBV5-5
TGTGCCAGCATCCCGCTGGGCAATGAGCAGTTCTTC
CASIPLGNEQFF
>many|TRBJ2-5|TRBD2|TRBV10-2
TGCGCCAGCAGTTCTCTAGCGGGAGGCGGAGAGACCCAGTACTTC
CASSSLAGGGETQYF
>-|TRBJ2-2|-|TRBV6-6
TGTGCCAGCAGTTACCGGGAGCTGTTTTTT
CASSYRELFF
>many|TRBJ1-1|-|TRBV18
TGTGCCAGCTCACCGCTCGACAACGAAGAAGCTTTCTTT
CASSPLDNEEAFF
>few|TRBJ2-3|TRBD2|TRBV5-4
TGTGCCAGCAGCTTGTCAGCGGGAGCAGATACGCAGTATTTT
CASSLSAGADTQYF
>many|TRBJ2-7|-|TRBV12-5
TGTGCTAGTGGTCCCGGGCCGCGGGAGCAGTACTTC
CASGPGPREQYF
>many|TRBJ2-7|TRBD2|TRBV4-3
TGCGCCAGCAGCCAACAAAACAGACTAGCGGGAGGGCCTCACGAGCAGTACTTC
CASSQQNRLAGGPHEQYF
>many|TRBJ2-7|TRBD1|TRBV4-2
TGTGCCAGCAGCCACCTGGGCACCGGGACAGGAGGATACGAGCAGTACTTC
CASSHLGTGTGGYEQYF
>-|TRBJ1-2|TRBD1|TRBV30
TGTGCCTGGAGTGTAGGGGGCGTCTATGGCTACACCTTC
CAWSVGGVYGYTF
>many|TRBJ1-2|-|TRBV14
TGTGCCAGCAGCCACCCTGGGTCCCCCAACGGCTACACCTTC
CASSHPGSPNGYTF
>many|TRBJ2-7|TRBD2|TRBV20-1
TGCAGTGCTAGAGGGCTCGGTAGCGGGAACGAGCAGTACTTC
CSARGLGSGNEQYF
>-|TRBJ2-7|TRBD2|TRBV7-9
TGTGCCAGCAGCTTTAGCGGGAGCAAAGACGAGCAGTACTTC
CASSFSGSKDEQYF
>many|TRBJ1-1|TRBD1|TRBV29-1
TGCAGCGGTGTGGGACAGGGTACACCTGAAGCTTTCTTT
CSGVGQGTPEAFF
>many|TRBJ2-7|TRBD2|TRBV7-9
TGTGCCAGCAGCCGCGGGGGAGCCTACGAGCAGTACTTC
CASSRGGAYEQYF
>-|TRBJ2-3|-|TRBV5-1
TGCGCCAGCAGCTTCTCCGAGTCAAGGTCAGATACGCAGTATTTT
CASSFSESRSDTQYF
>-|TRBJ2-1|-|TRBV12-3/TRBV12-4
TGTGCCAGCAGTCCCTTGACAGTGGCGCAGTTCTTC
CASSPLTVAQFF
>many|TRBJ2-1|TRBD2|TRBV9
TGTGCCAGCAGGTCCGGGACTAGCGGAAACAATGAGCAGTTCTTC
CASRSGTSGNNEQFF
>many|TRBJ2-3|-|TRBV29-1
TGCAGCGTTGAAGGGCGTGGGGGGAGCACAGATACGCAGTATTTT
CSVEGRGGSTDTQYF
>many|TRBJ2-7|-|TRBV20-1
TGCAGTGCCCTCCAGGGATACGAGCAGTACTTC
CSALQGYEQYF
>-|TRBJ2-1|-|TRBV20-1
TGCAGTGCTCGGGGGGCTGAGCAGTTCTTC
CSARGAEQFF
>many|TRBJ2-7|-|TRBV4-3
TGCGCCAGCAGCCCGTCCTCGACCAGCTACGAGCAGTACTTC
CASSPSSTSYEQYF
>many|TRBJ2-5|TRBD2|TRBV27
TGTGCCAGCAGTCCGCGGGAGCCAGAGACCCAGTACTTC
CASSPREPETQYF
>many|TRBJ2-7|TRBD2|TRBV2
TGTGCCGGGACGGGAGGGTACTACGAGCAGTACTTC
CAGTGGYYEQYF
>many|TRBJ2-3|-|TRBV25-1
TGTGCCAGCAGTCCTCTAGGAGGCTACGGCGATACGCAGTATTTT
CASSPLGGYGDTQYF
>many|TRBJ2-1|TRBD1|TRBV11-2
TGTGCCAGCAGCTTAGTTGGGACAGACAATGAGCAGTTCTTC
CASSLVGTDNEQFF
>many|TRBJ2-7|-|TRBV20-1
TGCAGTGCCCACTCCCCCGGGGATCAGGCCTACGAGCAGTACTTC
CSAHSPGDQAYEQYF
>many|TRBJ2-1|-|TRBV13
TGTGCCAGCAGCACAACGGGGCTAGCTGTCCTCAATGAGCAGTTCTTC
CASSTTGLAVLNEQFF
>-|TRBJ2-7|TRBD2|TRBV5-6
TGTGCCAGCAGCTATACTAGCGCAGTCGAGCAGTACTTC
CASSYTSAVEQYF